This T cell receptor beta chain was retrieved from a study of technical replicates of blood from a few donors. CDR3 length: 15 residues. Germline V gene sequence: CDR1 SGHTA, CDR2 FQGTGA. Trimming left V 1 base short and J 4 bases short, with 10 bases between. The protocol was immunoSEQ multiplex PCR, while the TCRdb copy is restricted to in-frame clones and leaves out a portion. This table has roughly 70,000 clones, approximately 94% appearing once. This receptor was identified in a human donor in good health. The sample was T cells isolated from PBMCs. The rearrangement uses TRBV7-3 and TRBJ1-4; no clear D. CDR3 sequence reads: CASSLSGSRNEKLFF. CDR3 DNA sequence: TGTGCCAGCAGCTTAAGCGGTTCCCGTAATGAAAAACTGTTTTTT.